The clone carrying this T cell receptor beta chain occurred once. Its specificity is not known. Data came from immunoSEQ multiplex PCR; TCRdb stores just in-frame clones and leaves some out. The sample holds 110,000 to 150,000 clones, over 90% seen once. These data are taken from a study of T cell responses to AZD1222 COVID-19 vaccine. Study context: Combined were second doses at about 4 or about 12 weeks. Points from the study as a whole: Repertoire sampling occurred only after the peak T cell response. A rise in Spike-specific TCR breadth and depth followed two AZD1222 doses. Most donors were white British and more were female, and clonal diversity was possibly underestimated.

Germline V gene lookup returns CDR1 SQVTM and CDR2 ANQGSEA. This CDR3 spans 13 amino acids. Trimming removed 4 bases at V and 3 bases at J, with 11 bases between. The chain uses TRBV29-1 and TRBJ2-3, with D possibly called TRBD1 or TRBD2 (5 bases each). This TCR was sampled from an adult in good health. The sequencing used peripheral blood, collected on day 0 of AZD1222 vaccination. The CDR3 DNA reads TGCAGCGTTGTGGGGGACCGGACAGATACGCAGTATTTT. Protein: CSVVGDRTDTQYF.